This passage covers 5 T cell receptor beta chains from one sample sequenced in a study of control samples from healthy donors and cancer patients. Sequencing used immunoSEQ multiplex PCR; TCRdb keeps in-frame clones, though not all of them. The sample has over 60,000 clones, approximately 85% seen once; the top ten hold approximately 5%. Sample: blood. The receptor source for this set is a man aged 35 to 55 in good health.

The chain employs TRBV6-2 or TRBV6-3 and TRBJ2-1, with TRBD2 identical over 11 bases. With 5 bases clipped from V and 7 bases from J, the junction kept 7 bases outside the gene matches. The CDR3 loop spans 15 amino acids. The germline gives CDR1 MNHEY, CDR2 SVGEGT. This CDR3 is CASSKLAGVGNEQFF. As DNA, the CDR3 is TGTGCCAGCAGTAAACTAGCGGGAGTGGGGAATGAGCAGTTCTTC.

Here the CDR3 reads CASKPHRSNEKLFF. The DNA for the CDR3 is TGTGCCAGCAAGCCCCACAGGAGTAATGAAAAACTGTTTTTT. The rearrangement links TRBV28 to TRBJ1-4; perhaps TRBD1 as D (5 bases). Trimming removed 7 bases at V and 4 bases at J, with 13 bases between. The CDR3 is made up of 14 amino acids. Germline V lookup: CDR1 MDHEN, CDR2 SYDVKM.

In this sample, this clone turned up once. The chain has TRBV6-5 and TRBJ1-6; maybe TRBD1 (6 bases). The CDR3 is made up of 15 amino acids. Trimming pared 6 bases from V and 8 bases from J, leaving 17 bases between. Germline V gene sequence: CDR1 MNHEY, CDR2 SVGAGI. CDR3 nucleotides: TGTGCCAGCAGCTCCCGGGACATCGGACATTCACCCCTCCACTTT. As protein: CASSSRDIGHSPLHF.

V is TRBV7-6 and J is TRBJ2-1; D not certain. The V end was cut by 1 base, the J end by 0 bases, with 10 bases between. This CDR3 comprises 16 residues. Germline-derived CDR1 and CDR2 are SGHVS and FNYEAQ. The CDR3 DNA is TGTGCCAGCAGCTTAGGGACGGTGAGCTCCTACAATGAGCAGTTCTTC. Its translation is CASSLGTVSSYNEQFF. The full variable domain, in which reference TRBV7-6 and TRBJ2-1 provide the parts outside the CDR3, is GAGVSQSPRYKVTKRGQDVALRCDPISGHVSLYWYRQALGQGPEFLTYFNYEAQQDKSGLPNDRFSAERPEGSISTLTIQRTEQRDSAMYRCASSLGTVSSYNEQFFGPGTRLTVL.

V gene TRBV6-5 combines with J gene TRBJ1-5, with 9 nucleotides matching TRBD1. The CDR3 runs to 14 residues. The germline CDR1 and CDR2 sequences are MNHEY and SVGAGI. With 7 bases clipped from V and 7 bases from J, the junction kept 8 bases outside the gene matches. Here the CDR3 reads CASNPDRGIQPQHF. CDR3 nucleotide sequence: TGTGCCAGCAACCCGGACAGGGGTATCCAGCCCCAGCATTTT.